The next 8 T cell receptor beta chains were all read from a single sample in a study of cytomegalovirus exposure and HLA in healthy donors. 13 Jbeta primers and 60 Vbeta primers were used for the PCR. TCRdb's copy holds only in-frame clones and misses some; the assay was immunoSEQ multiplex PCR. The profile shows under 150,000 clones, roughly 79% of them singletons. The source material was PBMCs. These TCRs come from a male donor in good health and CMV-seronegative.

This chain's CDR3 is CASSLVTGGITEAFF. CDR3 nucleotide sequence: TGTGCCAGCAGCTTAGTGACAGGGGGCATCACTGAAGCTTTCTTT. The chain uses TRBV7-2 and TRBJ1-1; 10 positions agree with TRBD1. This CDR3 is built from 15 residues. With V trimmed by 1 base and J by 4 bases, 3 bases remained unmatched. Germline CDR1 reads SGHTA; CDR2 reads FQGNSA. Variable domain in full (rest from reference TRBV7-2 and TRBJ1-1): GAGVSQSPSNKVTEKGKDVELRCDPISGHTALYWYRQSLGQGLEFLIYFQGNSAPDKSGLPSDRFSAERTGGSVSTLTIQRTQQEDSAVYLCASSLVTGGITEAFFGQGTRLTVV.

The V and J genes are TRBV5-1 and TRBJ1-1, with D tentatively TRBD1 (5 bases). Germline V gene data show CDR1 as SGHRS and CDR2 as YFSETQ. V lost 8 bases, J lost 2 bases, and 16 bases lay in between. This CDR3 region has 14 residues. Written as DNA, the CDR3 is TGCGCCAGAATAAGGGGCAGATCCAACACTGAAGCTTTCTTT. The encoded protein is CARIRGRSNTEAFF.

V and J are TRBV7-2 and TRBJ2-3, with D tentatively TRBD1 (6 bases). Germline loops: CDR1 SGHTA, CDR2 FQGNSA. The CDR3 length is 15 residues. The ends were cut back, 3 bases at V and 0 bases at J, with 10 bases in the middle. In nucleotides, the CDR3 is TGTGCCAGCAGCTTTCAGGGGCTAAGCACAGATACGCAGTATTTT. As protein: CASSFQGLSTDTQYF.

This sequence joins TRBV7-2 and TRBJ2-5; 7 nucleotides align to TRBD1. There are 14 residues in the CDR3. The V segment lost 5 bases and the J segment 5 bases; nucleotides outside the gene matches: 8. CDR1 and CDR2 (germline): SGHTA, FQGNSA. Here the CDR3 reads CASSRDSMSETQYF. In DNA form, the CDR3 reads TGTGCCAGCAGCAGGGACAGTATGTCTGAGACCCAGTACTTC.

The V call is TRBV7-2, the J call TRBJ2-2; D is ambiguous. CDR3 length equals 13 residues. The V and J ends lost 3 bases and 7 bases respectively, with 9 bases between them. Germline V gives CDR1 SGHTA, CDR2 FQGNSA. The CDR3 reads CASSFRVGGELFF. Here the CDR3 DNA reads TGTGCCAGCAGCTTTCGGGTGGGCGGGGAGCTGTTTTTT.

This clone was counted between two and nine times. The gene calls are TRBV5-4 and TRBJ1-1; 7 bases map to TRBD1. V was pared by 6 bases and J by 1 base, with 12 bases of the junction left unmatched. Germline V gene sequence: CDR1 SGHNT, CDR2 YYREEE (reference sequence). The CDR3 has 16 amino acids. This CDR3 is CASNPQGRVGNTEAFF. CDR3 DNA: TGTGCCAGCAACCCACAGGGGCGGGTGGGGAACACTGAAGCTTTCTTT.

V is TRBV7-8 and J is TRBJ2-7; unclear D gene. Germline V gene data show CDR1 as SGHVS and CDR2 as FQNEAQ. Trimming removed 5 bases from V and 7 bases from J, with 15 bases in between. The CDR3 runs 13 residues. The CDR3 DNA sequence: TGTGCCAGCAGCACCCTAAAACGAGAGGAGCAGTACTTC. It specifies CASSTLKREEQYF.

The chain is built from TRBV6-5 and TRBJ1-1; TRBD1 might be the D (6 bases). The ends were cut back, 3 bases at V and 4 bases at J, with 15 bases in the middle. Germline V gives CDR1 MNHEY, CDR2 SVGAGI. This CDR3 is built from 15 residues. The CDR3 nucleotides read TGTGCCAGCAGTTATTGGGGGGGGCTGGGCACTGAAGCTTTCTTT. This encodes CASSYWGGLGTEAFF.